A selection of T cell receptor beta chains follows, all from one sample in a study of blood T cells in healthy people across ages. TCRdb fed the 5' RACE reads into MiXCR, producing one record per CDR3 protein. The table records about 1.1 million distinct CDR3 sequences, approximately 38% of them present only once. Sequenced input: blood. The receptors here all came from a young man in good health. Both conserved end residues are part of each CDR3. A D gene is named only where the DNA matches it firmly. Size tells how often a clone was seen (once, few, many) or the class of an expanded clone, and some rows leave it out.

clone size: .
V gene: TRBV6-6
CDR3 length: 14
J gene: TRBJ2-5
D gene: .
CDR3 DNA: TGTGCCAGCAGTTACGGGGTCAGATTCAGTGAGCAGTACTTC
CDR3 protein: CASSYGVRFSEQYF

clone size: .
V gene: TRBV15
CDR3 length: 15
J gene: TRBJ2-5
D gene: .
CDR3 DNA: TGTGCCACCAGCAGAGAGTTAACTGCCCAAGAGACCCAGTACTTC
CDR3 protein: CATSRELTAQETQYF

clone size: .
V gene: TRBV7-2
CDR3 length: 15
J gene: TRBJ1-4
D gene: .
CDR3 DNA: TGCGCCAGCAGCCGACAAGGAGCAACTAATGAAAAACTGTATTTT
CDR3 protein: CASSRQGATNEKLYF

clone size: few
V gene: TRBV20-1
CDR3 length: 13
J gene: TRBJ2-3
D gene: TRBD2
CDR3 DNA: TGCAGTGCCGCGGGACTAGCTCAAGATACGCAGTATTTT
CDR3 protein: CSAAGLAQDTQYF

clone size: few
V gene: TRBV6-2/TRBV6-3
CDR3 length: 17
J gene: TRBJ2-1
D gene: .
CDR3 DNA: TGTGCCAGCAGTTACTCGTCCGGCGGGCGCTCCTACAATGAGCAGTTCTTC
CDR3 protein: CASSYSSGGRSYNEQFF

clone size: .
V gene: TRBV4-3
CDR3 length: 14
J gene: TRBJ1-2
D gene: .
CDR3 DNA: TGCGCCAGCAGCCAAGATAGCGGGGTCGGTGGTTACACCTTC
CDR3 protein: CASSQDSGVGGYTF

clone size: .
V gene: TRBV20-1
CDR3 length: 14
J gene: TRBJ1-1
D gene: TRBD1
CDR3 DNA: TGCAGTGCTAGTGACCCAGGGGGCTACACTGAAGCTTTCTTT
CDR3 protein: CSASDPGGYTEAFF

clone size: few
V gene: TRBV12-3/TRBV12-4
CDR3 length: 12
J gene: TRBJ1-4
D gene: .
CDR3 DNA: TGTGCCAGCAGGAGCGACGTGTTTAGACTGTTTTTT
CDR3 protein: CASRSDVFRLFF

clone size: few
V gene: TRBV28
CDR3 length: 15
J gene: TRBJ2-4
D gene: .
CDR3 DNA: TGTGCCAGCAGTCTGCTGCCGGGAACCAAAAACATTCAGTACTTC
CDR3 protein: CASSLLPGTKNIQYF

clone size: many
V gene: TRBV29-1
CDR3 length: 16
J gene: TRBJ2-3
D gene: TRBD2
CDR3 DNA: TGCAGCGTTGAAGGGCTAGCGGGAGTATCCACAGATACGCAGTATTTT
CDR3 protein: CSVEGLAGVSTDTQYF

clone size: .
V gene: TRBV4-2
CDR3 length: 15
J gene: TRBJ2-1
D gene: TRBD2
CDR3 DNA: TGTGCCAGCAGCCAAGGGGCGGGGGGGTACCATGAGCAGTTCTTC
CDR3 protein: CASSQGAGGYHEQFF

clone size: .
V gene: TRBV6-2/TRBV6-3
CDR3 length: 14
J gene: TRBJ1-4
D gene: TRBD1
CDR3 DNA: TGTGCCAGCAGTTACACCAACAGGGGTGAAAAACTGTTTTTT
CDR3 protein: CASSYTNRGEKLFF

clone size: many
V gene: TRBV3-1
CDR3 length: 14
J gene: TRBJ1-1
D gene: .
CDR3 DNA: TGTGCCAGCAGCCAAGATCTTGGGGGCACTGAAGCTTTCTTT
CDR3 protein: CASSQDLGGTEAFF

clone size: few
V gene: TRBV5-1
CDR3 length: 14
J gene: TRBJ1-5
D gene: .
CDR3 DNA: TGCGCCAGCAGCCGGGACGGTCAAAATCAGCCCCAGCATTTT
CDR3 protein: CASSRDGQNQPQHF

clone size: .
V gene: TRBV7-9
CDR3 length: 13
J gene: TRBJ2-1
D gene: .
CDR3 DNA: TGTGCCAGCAGCTTAGCTTCTCAGAGTGGGCAGTTCTTC
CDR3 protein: CASSLASQSGQFF

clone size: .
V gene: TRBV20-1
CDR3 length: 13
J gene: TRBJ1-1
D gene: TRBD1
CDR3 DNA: TGCAGTGCCAGGACAGGGGCAGACACTGAAGCTTTCTTT
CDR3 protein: CSARTGADTEAFF

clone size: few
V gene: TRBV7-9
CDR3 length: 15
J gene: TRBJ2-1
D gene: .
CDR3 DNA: TGTGCCAGCAGCTTAGGGGGGCCCCCCTACAATGAGCAGTTCTTC
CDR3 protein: CASSLGGPPYNEQFF

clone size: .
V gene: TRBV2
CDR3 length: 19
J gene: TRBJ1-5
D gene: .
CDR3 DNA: TGTGCCAGCAGTCCACCGGGACAAGGAACATCCGATAGCAATCAGCCCCAGCATTTT
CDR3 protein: CASSPPGQGTSDSNQPQHF

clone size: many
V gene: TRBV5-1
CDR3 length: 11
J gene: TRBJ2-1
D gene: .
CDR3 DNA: TGCGCCAGCAGCTCGGACAATGAGCAGTTCTTC
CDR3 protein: CASSSDNEQFF

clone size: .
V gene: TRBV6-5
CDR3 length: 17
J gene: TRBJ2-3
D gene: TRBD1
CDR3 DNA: TGTGCCAGCAGTTACTCGACAGGGGGCGTGGGGACAGATACGCAGTATTTT
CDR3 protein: CASSYSTGGVGTDTQYF

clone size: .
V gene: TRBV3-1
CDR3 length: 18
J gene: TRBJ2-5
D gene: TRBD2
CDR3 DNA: TGTGCCAGCAGCCAAGATGTAGGGCTAGCGGGGAGTCAAGAGACCCAGTACTTC
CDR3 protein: CASSQDVGLAGSQETQYF

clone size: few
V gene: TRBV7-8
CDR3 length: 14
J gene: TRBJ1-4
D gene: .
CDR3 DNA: TGTGCCAGTAAACCGTTGGGGTCGGGTGAAAAACTGTTTTTT
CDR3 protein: CASKPLGSGEKLFF

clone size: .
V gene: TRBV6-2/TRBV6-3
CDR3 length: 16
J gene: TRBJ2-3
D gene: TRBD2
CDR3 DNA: TGTGCCAGCTGCCCTTGGCGGGGGACTAGCACAGATACGCAGTATTTT
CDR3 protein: CASCPWRGTSTDTQYF

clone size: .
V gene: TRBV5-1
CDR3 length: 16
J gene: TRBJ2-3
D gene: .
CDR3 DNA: TGCGCCAGCAGCTTGGACCCGGGGGCCTCCACAGATACGCAGTATTTT
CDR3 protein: CASSLDPGASTDTQYF

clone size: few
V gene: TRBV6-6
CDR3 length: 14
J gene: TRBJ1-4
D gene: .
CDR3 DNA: TGTGCCATCACCGCCCAAGGGGGTGGTGAAAAACTGTTTTTT
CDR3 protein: CAITAQGGGEKLFF

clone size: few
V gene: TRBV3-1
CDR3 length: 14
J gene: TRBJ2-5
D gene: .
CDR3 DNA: TGTGCCAGCAGCCAAGTGGGAGGACAAGAGACCCAGTACTTC
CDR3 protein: CASSQVGGQETQYF

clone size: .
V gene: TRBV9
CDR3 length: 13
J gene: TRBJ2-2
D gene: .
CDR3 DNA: TGTGCCAGCACTAGGGGGAACACCGGGGAGCTGTTTTTT
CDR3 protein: CASTRGNTGELFF

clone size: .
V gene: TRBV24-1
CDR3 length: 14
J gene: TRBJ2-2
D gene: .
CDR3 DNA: TGTGCCACCAGTTCTAACAGGTTCCCCGGGGAGCTGTTTTTT
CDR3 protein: CATSSNRFPGELFF

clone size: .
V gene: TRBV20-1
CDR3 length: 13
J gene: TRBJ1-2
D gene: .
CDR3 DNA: TGCAGTGCACCGCCCCAGGGGCTTGGTGGCTACACCTTC
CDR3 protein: CSAPPQGLGGYTF

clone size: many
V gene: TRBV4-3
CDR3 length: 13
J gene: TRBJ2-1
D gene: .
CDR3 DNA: TGCGCCAGCAGCCAAGTCCCTATGCTTGAGCAGTTCTTC
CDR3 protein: CASSQVPMLEQFF

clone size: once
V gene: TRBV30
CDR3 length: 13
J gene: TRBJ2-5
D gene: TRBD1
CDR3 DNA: TGTGCCTGGACGACGGGACAGATCAATGAGCAGTACTTC
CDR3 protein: CAWTTGQINEQYF

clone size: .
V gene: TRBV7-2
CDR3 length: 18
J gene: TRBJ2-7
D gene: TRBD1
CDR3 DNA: TGTGCCAGCAGCCCTTTGTTTGTGGGACAGGGGAAGACCTACGAGCAGTACTTC
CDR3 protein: CASSPLFVGQGKTYEQYF

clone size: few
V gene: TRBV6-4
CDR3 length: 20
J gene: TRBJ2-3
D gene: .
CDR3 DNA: TGTGCCAGCACCGACTCGAGGACCCGACAGGCCGTATTAGGTGCAGATACGCAGTATTTT
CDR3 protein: CASTDSRTRQAVLGADTQYF

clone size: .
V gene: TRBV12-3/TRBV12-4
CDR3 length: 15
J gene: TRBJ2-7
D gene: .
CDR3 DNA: TGTGCCAGCAGTTCCCCGCTAGACTCCTACAATGAGCAGTACTTC
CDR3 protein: CASSSPLDSYNEQYF

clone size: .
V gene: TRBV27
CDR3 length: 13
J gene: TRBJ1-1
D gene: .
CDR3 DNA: TGTGCCAGCAGTTTATCAGGGGGTGATGAAGCTTTCTTT
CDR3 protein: CASSLSGGDEAFF

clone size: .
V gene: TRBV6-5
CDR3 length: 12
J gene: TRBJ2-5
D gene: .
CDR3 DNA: TGTGCCAGCAGGGAAACAGTGGAGACCCAGTACTTC
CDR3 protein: CASRETVETQYF

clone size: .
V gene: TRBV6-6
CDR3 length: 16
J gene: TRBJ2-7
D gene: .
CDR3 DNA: TGTGCCAGCAGTTACTCGAGGGGTGGCTTCTCCTACGAGCAGTACTTC
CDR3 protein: CASSYSRGGFSYEQYF

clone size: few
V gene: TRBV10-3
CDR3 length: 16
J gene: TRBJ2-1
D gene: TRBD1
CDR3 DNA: TGTGCCATCAGTGTAGAGGGGGCCTCAACCTACAATGAGCAGTTCTTC
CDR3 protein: CAISVEGASTYNEQFF

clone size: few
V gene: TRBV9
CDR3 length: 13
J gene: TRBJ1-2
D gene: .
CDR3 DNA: TGTGCCAGCAGTGATGGGAGGCTCGATGGCTACACCTTC
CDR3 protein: CASSDGRLDGYTF

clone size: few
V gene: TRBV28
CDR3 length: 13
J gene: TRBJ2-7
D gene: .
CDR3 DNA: TGTGCCAGCAGGGGACCCGTTTCCTACGAGCAGTACTTC
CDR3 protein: CASRGPVSYEQYF

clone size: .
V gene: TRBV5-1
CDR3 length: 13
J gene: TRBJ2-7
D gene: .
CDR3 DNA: TGCGCCAGCAGCTTCGGGGCAGGCGGGGAGCAGTACTTC
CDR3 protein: CASSFGAGGEQYF

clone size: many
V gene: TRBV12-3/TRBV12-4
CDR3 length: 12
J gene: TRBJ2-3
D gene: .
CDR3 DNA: TGTGCCAGCACTAGGAACAAGGATACGCAGTATTTT
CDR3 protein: CASTRNKDTQYF

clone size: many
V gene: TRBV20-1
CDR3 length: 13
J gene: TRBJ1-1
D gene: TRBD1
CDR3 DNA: TGCAGTGCTAGTGCCCAGGGGGGCACTGAAGCTTTCTTT
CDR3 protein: CSASAQGGTEAFF

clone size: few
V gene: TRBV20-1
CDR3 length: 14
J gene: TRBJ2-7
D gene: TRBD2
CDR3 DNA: TGCAGTGCTAGCGAGCGGGGGGTTTACAATGAGCAGTACTTC
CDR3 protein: CSASERGVYNEQYF

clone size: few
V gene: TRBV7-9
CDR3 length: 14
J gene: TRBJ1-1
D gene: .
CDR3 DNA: TGTGCCAGCAGCTCCCCCAGGGCGAACACTGAAGCTTTCTTT
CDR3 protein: CASSSPRANTEAFF

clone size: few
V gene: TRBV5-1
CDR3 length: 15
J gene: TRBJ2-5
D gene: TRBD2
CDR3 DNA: TGCGCCAGCGGCTTAGGGCCTAGCGGGAGGGAGACCCAGTACTTC
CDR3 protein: CASGLGPSGRETQYF

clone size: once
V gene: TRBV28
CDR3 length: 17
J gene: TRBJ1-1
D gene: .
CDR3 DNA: TGTGCCAGCAGTTTATACCCACAGGGTCCTGGGAACACTGAAGCTTTCTTT
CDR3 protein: CASSLYPQGPGNTEAFF

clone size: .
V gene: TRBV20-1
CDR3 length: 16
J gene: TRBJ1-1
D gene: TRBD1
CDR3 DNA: TGCAGTGCTTCAGGGGGCGACAGGGGACTGGGCACTGAAGCTTTCTTT
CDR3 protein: CSASGGDRGLGTEAFF

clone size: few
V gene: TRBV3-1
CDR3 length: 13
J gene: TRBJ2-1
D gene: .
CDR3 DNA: TGTGCCAGCAGCCTCAGGGCAGGCAATGAGCAGTTCTTC
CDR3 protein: CASSLRAGNEQFF

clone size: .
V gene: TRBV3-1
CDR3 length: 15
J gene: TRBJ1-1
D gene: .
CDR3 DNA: TGTGCCAGCAGCCAAGTGGGGGCGGGGAACACTGAAGCTTTCTTT
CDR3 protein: CASSQVGAGNTEAFF

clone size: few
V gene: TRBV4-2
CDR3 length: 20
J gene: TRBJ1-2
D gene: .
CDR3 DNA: TGTGCCAGCAGCCAAGTTTTCAGGATGGGCCCGGGAATGGTGAACTATGGCTACACCTTC
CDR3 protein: CASSQVFRMGPGMVNYGYTF

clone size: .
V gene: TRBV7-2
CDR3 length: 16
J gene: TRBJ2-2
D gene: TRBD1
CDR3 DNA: TGTGCCAGCAGCCCTGGGACAGGGTCGAACACCGGGGAGCTGTTTTTT
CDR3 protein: CASSPGTGSNTGELFF

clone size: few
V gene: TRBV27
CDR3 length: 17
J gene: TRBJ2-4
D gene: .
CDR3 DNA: TGTGCCAGCAGTAGGCCCGGGGTAGCTGATGGCAAAAACATTCAGTACTTC
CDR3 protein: CASSRPGVADGKNIQYF

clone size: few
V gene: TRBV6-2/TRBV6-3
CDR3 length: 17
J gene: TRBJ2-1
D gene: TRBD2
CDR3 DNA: TGTGCCAGCAGTTACTCGAGTCCGAGCGGGGAGGGCGATGAGCAGTTCTTC
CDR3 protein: CASSYSSPSGEGDEQFF

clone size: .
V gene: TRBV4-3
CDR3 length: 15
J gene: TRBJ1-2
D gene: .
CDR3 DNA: TGCGCCAGCAGCCCCCGGGACACTACTAACTATGGCTACACCTTC
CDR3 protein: CASSPRDTTNYGYTF

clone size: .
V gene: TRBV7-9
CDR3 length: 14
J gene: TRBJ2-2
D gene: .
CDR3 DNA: TGTGCCAGCAGCGCCCGACAGGACACCGGGGAGCTGTTTTTT
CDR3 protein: CASSARQDTGELFF

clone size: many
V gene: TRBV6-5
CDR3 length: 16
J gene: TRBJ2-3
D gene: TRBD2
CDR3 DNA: TGTGCCAGCACCCCGACTAGCGGGGGGGCTGGAGATACGCAGTATTTT
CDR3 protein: CASTPTSGGAGDTQYF

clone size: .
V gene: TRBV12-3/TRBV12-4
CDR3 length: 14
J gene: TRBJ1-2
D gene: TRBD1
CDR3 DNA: TGTGCCAGCATCCCGAGACAGGGGCTTCGTGGCTACACCTTC
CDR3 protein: CASIPRQGLRGYTF

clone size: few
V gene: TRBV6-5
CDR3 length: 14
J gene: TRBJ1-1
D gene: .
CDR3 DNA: TGTGCCAGCAGTTACGGGCAGGTCCAAGGTGAAGCTTTCTTT
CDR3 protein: CASSYGQVQGEAFF

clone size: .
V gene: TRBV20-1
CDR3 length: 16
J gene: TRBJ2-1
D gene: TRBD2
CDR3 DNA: TGCAGTGCTAGAGAGGCCGGGACTAGCGGTTACAATGAGCAGTTCTTC
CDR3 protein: CSAREAGTSGYNEQFF